This entry lists 21 T cell receptor beta chains sequenced from one sample in a study of T cell repertoires in ileal Crohn's disease. Here immunoSEQ multiplex PCR was the method, and the copy in TCRdb shows in-frame clones only, minus some. The sample holds some 27,000 clones, just under 80% seen once. The specimen was ileal tissue. These receptors all come from an adult with Crohn's disease.

DNA of the CDR3: TGTGCCAGTAGACAATGGGCCCCACTAGCGGGGGTTACCAAACCAGAGACCCAGTACTTC. Amino acid sequence: CASRQWAPLAGVTKPETQYF. The V and J genes are TRBV19 and TRBJ2-5; 11 bases align to TRBD2. The CDR3 loop spans 20 amino acids. The junction had 22 bases not matched to a gene; V was cut back by 6 bases and J by 4 bases. Germline values: CDR1 LNHDA, CDR2 SQIVND (reference sequence).

This clone showed up just a few times. This chain joins TRBV5-1 and TRBJ2-1; D perhaps matches TRBD2 (6 bases). CDR1 and CDR2 (germline): SGHRS, YFSETQ. Trimming took off 4 bases at V and 10 bases at J, with 24 bases between the two ends. The CDR3 is 16 residues long. The CDR3 DNA is TGCGCCAGCAGCCCTAGCGTGGGCGCCCAGGCACGGGAGCAGTTCTTC. Translation gives CASSPSVGAQAREQFF.

The chain employs TRBV5-6 and TRBJ2-7, with D maybe TRBD1 (5 bases). The germline CDR1 and CDR2 sequences are SGHDT and YYEEEE. CDR3 length: 14 residues. Trimming shortened V by 4 bases and J by 0 bases, and 11 bases separated the two germline ends. The CDR3 sequence: CASSPWGASYEQYF. The CDR3 DNA reads TGTGCCAGCAGCCCGTGGGGCGCCTCCTACGAGCAGTACTTC.

The chain carries TRBV25-1 and TRBJ2-4; 10 bases line up with TRBD2. Germline assignment: CDR1 MGHDK and CDR2 SYGVNS. V lost 5 bases and J lost 13; bases outside the gene matches: 5. CDR3 length: 12 residues. The CDR3 DNA reads as TGTGCCAGCAGTTCTTCTAGCGGGAGACAGTACTTC. This sequence encodes CASSSSSGRQYF.

The chain combines TRBV29-1 with TRBJ2-6, with 7 bases lining up with TRBD2. V was pared by 5 bases and J by 4 bases, with 11 bases of the junction left unmatched. CDR3 length: 16 residues. The V gene's germline CDR1 is SQVTM and CDR2 ANQGSEA. CDR3 in amino acids: CSVKGEGAGGANVLTF. CDR3 in DNA: TGCAGCGTTAAGGGCGAGGGAGCGGGAGGGGCCAACGTCCTGACTTTC.

This rearrangement joins TRBV29-1 to TRBJ1-4; D is unresolved. Germline CDR1 is SQVTM and CDR2 is ANQGSEA. V shed 0 bases and J shed 5 bases, with 10 bases lying between them. This CDR3 contains 14 residues. The CDR3 is CSVEDSFGNEKLFF. CDR3 nucleotides: TGCAGCGTTGAAGACAGCTTCGGGAATGAAAAACTGTTTTTT.

The V gene is TRBV19, the J gene TRBJ1-3, with D maybe TRBD1 (5 bases). V lost 8 bases to trimming and J lost 1 base, with 12 bases between them. CDR1 and CDR2 from the germline V gene are LNHDA and SQIVND (reference sequence). The CDR3 covers 14 residues. Here the CDR3 DNA reads TGTGCCAGTGCAGGGCTAACTTCTGGAAACACCATATATTTT. Translating it yields CASAGLTSGNTIYF.

The V gene is TRBV2, the J gene TRBJ2-5, with 8 bases lining up with TRBD1. CDR1 is SNHLY, CDR2 FYNNEI, per germline. After removal of 0 bases from V and 4 bases from J, the junction contained 10 bases not matched to a gene. This CDR3 spans 17 amino acids. CDR3 region: CASSEALRTGSRETQYF. The CDR3 region has the DNA TGTGCCAGCAGTGAAGCGCTTCGGACAGGGTCTCGAGAGACCCAGTACTTC.

Concerning this clone: This specimen includes other DNA sequences encoding the same CDR3. The gene calls are TRBV5-1 and TRBJ1-1; no clear D. Trimming removed 0 bases from V and 1 base from J, with 10 bases in between. Germline-derived CDR1 and CDR2 are SGHRS and YFSETQ. The CDR3 contains 15 residues. This chain's CDR3 is CASSLADGGNTEAFF. CDR3 sequence (DNA): TGCGCCAGCAGCTTGGCCGATGGAGGGAACACTGAAGCTTTCTTT.

This rearrangement joins TRBV2 to TRBJ2-5, with 7 bases matching TRBD1. J was trimmed by 6 bases and V by 6 bases; bases with no gene match: 7. This CDR3 is 13 amino acids long. Per the germline V gene, CDR1 is SNHLY and CDR2 is FYNNEI. The CDR3 DNA reads TGTGCCAGCAGGCTAACAGGGGAGAAGACCCAGTACTTC. It translates to CASRLTGEKTQYF.

The chain uses TRBV6-5 and TRBJ2-3, with 7 bases aligning to TRBD2. The CDR3 has 14 residues. From germline, CDR1 is MNHEY and CDR2 SVGAGI. Trimming took 5 bases from V and 5 from J; bases not matched to a gene: 7. The CDR3 region is CASSPQRGLDTQYF. As DNA, the CDR3 is TGTGCCAGCAGTCCCCAGCGGGGCCTAGATACGCAGTATTTT.

This sequence joins TRBV2 and TRBJ2-4; the D is unclear. CDR1 and CDR2 (germline): SNHLY, FYNNEI. Trimming shortened V by 0 bases and J by 5 bases, and 17 bases separated the two germline ends. The CDR3 covers 17 residues. CDR3: CASSEALPRSLENIQYF. The CDR3 DNA is TGTGCCAGCAGTGAAGCGCTTCCCAGGTCGCTTGAAAACATTCAGTACTTC. Full variable domain (missing parts from reference TRBV2 and TRBJ2-4): EPEVTQTPSHQVTQMGQEVILRCVPISNHLYFYWYRQILGQKVEFLVSFYNNEISEKSEIFDDQFSVERPDGSNFTLKIRSTKLEDSAMYFCASSEALPRSLENIQYFGAGTRLSVL.

The genes are TRBV29-1 and TRBJ2-7; 8 bases are a match to TRBD1. V trimming: 6 bases; J trimming: 0 bases; junction bases outside the gene matches: 4. Per germline, CDR1 SQVTM and CDR2 ANQGSEA. The CDR3 contains 13 residues. The DNA of the CDR3 is TGCAGCGTGGGTGACAGGGGCTCCTACGAGCAGTACTTC. It codes for CSVGDRGSYEQYF.

This rearrangement joins TRBV9 to TRBJ1-2; D gene unclear. V was cut by 0 bases and J by 6 bases, with 15 bases left in between. Germline lookup yields CDR1 SGDLS and CDR2 YYNGEE. CDR3 length: 15 residues. The CDR3: CASSVGVRAGNGYTF. Written as DNA, the CDR3 is TGTGCCAGCAGCGTAGGGGTGAGGGCCGGGAATGGCTACACCTTC.

The rearrangement joins TRBV19 to TRBJ1-1, with D possibly being TRBD1 (6 bases). Looked up from germline, CDR1 is LNHDA and CDR2 is SQIVND (reference sequence). Trimming cost V 6 bases and J 1 base, with 15 bases left between them. The CDR3 consists of 15 residues. The CDR3 loop is CASRIRTASNTEAFF. Here the CDR3 DNA reads TGTGCCAGTAGGATCCGGACAGCGTCGAACACTGAAGCTTTCTTT.

The CDR3 region is CASIAGGRVTDTQYF. Here the CDR3 DNA reads TGTGCCAGCATTGCGGGGGGGCGAGTGACAGATACGCAGTATTTT. This chain links TRBV6-6 with TRBJ2-3; TRBD2 aligns across 9 bases. With V trimmed by 7 bases and J by 3 bases, 8 bases remained unmatched. The CDR3 consists of 15 residues. Germline V gene lookup returns CDR1 MNHNY and CDR2 SVGAGI (reference sequence).

This clone was seen a few times. The chain employs TRBV4-2 and TRBJ2-5, with 13 bases lining up with TRBD2. V shed 4 bases, J shed 7 bases, and the junction held 6 bases outside the gene matches. The CDR3 contains 15 residues. In germline, CDR1 is LGHNA, CDR2 YNFKEQ. The CDR3 region is CASSPLAGGPGTQYF. CDR3 sequence (DNA): TGTGCCAGCAGCCCACTAGCGGGGGGGCCGGGGACCCAGTACTTC.

As DNA, the CDR3 is TGTGCCAGTAGTACCCCGGGACAGGGACTGGGCTACACCTTC. Protein: CASSTPGQGLGYTF. The rearrangement joins TRBV19 to TRBJ1-2, with 9 bases that match TRBD1. The CDR3 contains 14 residues. Unmatched junction bases numbered 8, after V lost 4 bases and J lost 8 bases. Germline assignment: CDR1 LNHDA and CDR2 SQIVND (reference sequence).

The CDR3 coding sequence is TGTGCCAGCAGTGAACCTAGCGGGGGACAAGAGACCCAGTACTTC. Protein product: CASSEPSGGQETQYF. This chain connects TRBV2 to TRBJ2-5, with 10 bases that match TRBD2. CDR3 length: 15 residues. With V trimmed by 2 bases and J by 2 bases, 2 bases remained unmatched. Germline-derived CDR1 and CDR2 are SNHLY and FYNNEI.

The rearrangement joins TRBV7-6 to TRBJ2-7; D possibly corresponds to TRBD1 (6 bases). Germline CDR1 reads SGHVS; CDR2 reads FNYEAQ. Deletions cut 7 bases from V and 0 bases from J, with 13 bases between. This CDR3 is built from 14 residues. The CDR3 DNA reads as TGTGCCAGCACCCTCAGGGGCCCCTCCTACGAGCAGTACTTC. Amino acids: CASTLRGPSYEQYF. Full variable domain (outside the CDR3, taken from reference TRBV7-6 and TRBJ2-7): GAGVSQSPRYKVTKRGQDVALRCDPISGHVSLYWYRQALGQGPEFLTYFNYEAQQDKSGLPNDRFSAERPEGSISTLTIQRTEQRDSAMYRCASTLRGPSYEQYFGPGTRLTVT.

This rearrangement joins TRBV29-1 to TRBJ2-4, with 10 bases matching TRBD1. The CDR3 length is 13 residues. CDR1 and CDR2 from the germline V gene are SQVTM and ANQGSEA. The trim removed 6 bases at V and 6 bases at J, leaving 5 bases unmatched. CDR3 bases: TGCAGCGTCGCGACAGGGGGCGGAAACATTCAGTACTTC. It codes for CSVATGGGNIQYF.